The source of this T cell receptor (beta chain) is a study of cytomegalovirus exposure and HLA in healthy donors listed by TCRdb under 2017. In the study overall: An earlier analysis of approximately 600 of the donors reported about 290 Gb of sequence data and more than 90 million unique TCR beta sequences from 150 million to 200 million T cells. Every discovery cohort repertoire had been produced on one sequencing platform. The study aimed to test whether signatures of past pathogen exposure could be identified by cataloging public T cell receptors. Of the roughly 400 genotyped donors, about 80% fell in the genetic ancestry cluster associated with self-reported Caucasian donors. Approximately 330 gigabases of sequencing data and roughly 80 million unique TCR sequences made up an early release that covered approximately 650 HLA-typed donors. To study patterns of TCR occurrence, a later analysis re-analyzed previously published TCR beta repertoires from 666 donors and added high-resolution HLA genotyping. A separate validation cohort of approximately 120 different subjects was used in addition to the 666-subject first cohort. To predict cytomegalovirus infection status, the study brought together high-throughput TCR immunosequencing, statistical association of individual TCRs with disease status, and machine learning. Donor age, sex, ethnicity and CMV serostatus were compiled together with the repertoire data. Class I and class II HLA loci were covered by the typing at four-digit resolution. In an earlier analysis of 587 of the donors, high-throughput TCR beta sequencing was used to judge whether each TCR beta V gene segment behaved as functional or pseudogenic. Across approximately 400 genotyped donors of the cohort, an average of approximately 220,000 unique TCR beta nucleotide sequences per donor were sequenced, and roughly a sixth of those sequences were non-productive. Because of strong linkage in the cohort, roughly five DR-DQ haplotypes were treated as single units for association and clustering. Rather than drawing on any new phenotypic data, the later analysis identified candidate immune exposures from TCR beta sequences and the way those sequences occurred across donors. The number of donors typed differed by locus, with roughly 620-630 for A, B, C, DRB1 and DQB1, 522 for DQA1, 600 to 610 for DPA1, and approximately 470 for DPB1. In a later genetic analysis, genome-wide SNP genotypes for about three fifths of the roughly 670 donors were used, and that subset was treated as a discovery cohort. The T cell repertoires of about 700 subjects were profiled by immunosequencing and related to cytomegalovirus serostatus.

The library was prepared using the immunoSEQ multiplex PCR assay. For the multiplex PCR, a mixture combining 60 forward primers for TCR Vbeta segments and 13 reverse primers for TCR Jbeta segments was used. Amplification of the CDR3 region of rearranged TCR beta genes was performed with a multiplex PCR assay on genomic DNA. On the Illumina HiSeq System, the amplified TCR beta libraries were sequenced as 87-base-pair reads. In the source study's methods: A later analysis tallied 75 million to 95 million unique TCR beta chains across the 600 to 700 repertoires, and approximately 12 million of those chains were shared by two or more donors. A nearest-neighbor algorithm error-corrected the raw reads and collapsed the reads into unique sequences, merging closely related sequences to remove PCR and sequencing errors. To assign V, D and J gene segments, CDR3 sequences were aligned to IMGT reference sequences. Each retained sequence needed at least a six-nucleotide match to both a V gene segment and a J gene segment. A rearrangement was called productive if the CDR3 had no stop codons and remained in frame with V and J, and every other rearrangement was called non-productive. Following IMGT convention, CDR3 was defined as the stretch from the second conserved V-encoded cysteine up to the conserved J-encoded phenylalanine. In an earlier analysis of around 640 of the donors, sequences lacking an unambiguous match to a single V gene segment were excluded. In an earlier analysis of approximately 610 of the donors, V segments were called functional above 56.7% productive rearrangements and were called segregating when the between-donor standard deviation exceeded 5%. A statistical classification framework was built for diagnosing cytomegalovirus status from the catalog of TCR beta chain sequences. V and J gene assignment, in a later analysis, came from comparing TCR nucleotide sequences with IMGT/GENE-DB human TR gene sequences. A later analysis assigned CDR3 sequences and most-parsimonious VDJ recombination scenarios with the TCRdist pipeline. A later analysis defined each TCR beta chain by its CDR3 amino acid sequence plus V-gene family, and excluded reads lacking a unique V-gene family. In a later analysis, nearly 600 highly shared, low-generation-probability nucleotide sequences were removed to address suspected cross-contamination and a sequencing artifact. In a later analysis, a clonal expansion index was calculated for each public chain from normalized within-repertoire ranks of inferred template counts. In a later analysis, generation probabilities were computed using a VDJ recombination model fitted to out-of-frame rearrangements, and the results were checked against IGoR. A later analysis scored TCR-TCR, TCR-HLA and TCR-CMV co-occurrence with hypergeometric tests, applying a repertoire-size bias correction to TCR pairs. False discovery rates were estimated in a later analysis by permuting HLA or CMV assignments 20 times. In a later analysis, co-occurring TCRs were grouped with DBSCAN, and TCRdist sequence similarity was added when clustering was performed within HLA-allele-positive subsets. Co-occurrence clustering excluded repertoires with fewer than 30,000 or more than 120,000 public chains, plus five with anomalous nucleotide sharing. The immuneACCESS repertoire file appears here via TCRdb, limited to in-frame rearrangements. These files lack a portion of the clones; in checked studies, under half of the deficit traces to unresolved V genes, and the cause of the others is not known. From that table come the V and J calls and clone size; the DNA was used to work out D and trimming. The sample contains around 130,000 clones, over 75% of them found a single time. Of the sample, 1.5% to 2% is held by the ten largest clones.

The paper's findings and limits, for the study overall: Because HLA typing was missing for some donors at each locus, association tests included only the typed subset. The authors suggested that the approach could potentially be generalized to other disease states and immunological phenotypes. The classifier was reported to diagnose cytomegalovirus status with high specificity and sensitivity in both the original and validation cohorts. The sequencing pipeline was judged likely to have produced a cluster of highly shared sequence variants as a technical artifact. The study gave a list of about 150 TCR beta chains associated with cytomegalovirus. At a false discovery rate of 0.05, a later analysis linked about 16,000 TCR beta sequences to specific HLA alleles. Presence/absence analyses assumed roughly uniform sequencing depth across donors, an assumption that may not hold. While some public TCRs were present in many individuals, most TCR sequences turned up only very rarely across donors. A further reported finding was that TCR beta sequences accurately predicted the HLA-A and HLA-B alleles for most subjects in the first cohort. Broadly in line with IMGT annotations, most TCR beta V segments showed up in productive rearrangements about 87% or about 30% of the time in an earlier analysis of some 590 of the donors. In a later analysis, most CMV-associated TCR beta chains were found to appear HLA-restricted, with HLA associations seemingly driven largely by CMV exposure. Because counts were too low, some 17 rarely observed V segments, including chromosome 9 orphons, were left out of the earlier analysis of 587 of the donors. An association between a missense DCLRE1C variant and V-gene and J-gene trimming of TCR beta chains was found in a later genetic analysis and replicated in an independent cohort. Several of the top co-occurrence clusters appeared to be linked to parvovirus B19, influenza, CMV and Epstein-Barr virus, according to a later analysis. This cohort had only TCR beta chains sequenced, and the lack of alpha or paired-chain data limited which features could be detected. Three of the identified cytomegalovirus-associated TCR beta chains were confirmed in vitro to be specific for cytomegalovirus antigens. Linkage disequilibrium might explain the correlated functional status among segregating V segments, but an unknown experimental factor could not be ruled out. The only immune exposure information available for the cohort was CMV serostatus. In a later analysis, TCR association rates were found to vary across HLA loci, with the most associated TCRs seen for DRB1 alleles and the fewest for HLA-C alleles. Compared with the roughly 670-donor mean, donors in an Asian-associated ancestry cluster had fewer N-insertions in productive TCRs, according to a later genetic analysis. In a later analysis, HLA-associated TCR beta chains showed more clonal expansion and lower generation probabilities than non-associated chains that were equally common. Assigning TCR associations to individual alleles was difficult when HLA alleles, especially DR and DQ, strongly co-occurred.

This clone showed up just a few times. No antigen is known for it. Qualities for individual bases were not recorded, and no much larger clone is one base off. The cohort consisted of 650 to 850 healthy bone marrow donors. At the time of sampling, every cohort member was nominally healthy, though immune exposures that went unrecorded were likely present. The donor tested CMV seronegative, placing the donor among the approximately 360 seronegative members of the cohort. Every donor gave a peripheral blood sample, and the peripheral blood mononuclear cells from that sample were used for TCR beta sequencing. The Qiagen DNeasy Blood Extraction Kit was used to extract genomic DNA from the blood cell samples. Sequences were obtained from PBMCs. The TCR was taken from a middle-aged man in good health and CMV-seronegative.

CDR3 sequence: CASSNFQGNEQFF. The DNA reads as follows: TGTGCCAGCAGTAACTTTCAGGGTAATGAGCAGTTCTTC. This sequence uses TRBV27 and TRBJ2-1; TRBD1 is a weak D gene call, 5 bases matching. The junction carries 12 bases between V and J, which are trimmed by 5 bases and 7 bases respectively. The CDR3, cysteine through phenylalanine, is 13 amino acids long. CDR3 DNA is the only sequence kept; it has 39 bases, read in frame from the first base. CDR1 and CDR2 were assigned from the germline V gene (reference sequence) as MNHEY and SMNVEV.